This entry features one TCR beta chain sequence. Antigen specificity is unknown. Clones were sequenced by immunoSEQ multiplex PCR, and TCRdb holds only the in-frame ones, with some missing. This sample has some 68,000 clones, with 86% found just once. The sample comes from a study of OX40 agonist ivuxolimab in advanced cancers. At the level of the study: Three patients had partial responses: one hepatocellular carcinoma, two cutaneous melanoma.

The V gene's germline CDR1 is MNHNS and CDR2 SASEGT. J was trimmed by 2 bases and V by 6 bases; bases with no gene match: 6. The CDR3 loop spans 14 amino acids. Overall study results and limits: Among the lowest levels of clonal expansion were found in partial responders at 0.1-3.0 mg/kg.

Sequenced here: CD4+ or CD8+ T cells sorted from blood, sampled in a trial of the OX40 agonist ivuxolimab. This chain joins TRBV6-1 and TRBJ1-2, with 7 bases aligning to TRBD1. This TCR was recovered from an adult with an advanced solid tumor such as melanoma, head and neck, liver or kidney cancer. The chain's CDR3 is CASRDRFGNYGYTF. The DNA of the CDR3 is TGTGCCAGCAGGGACAGGTTCGGAAACTATGGCTACACCTTC.